The clone carrying this TCR beta chain occurred a few times. Its specificity is not known. The data belong to a study of T-cell memory formation after mild COVID-19. Study summary: Largely donor-specific TCR clusters were found. Study results and limitations: Contracting clones from day 15 to 85 showed balanced CD4/CD8; later expanders favored CD4+. CD8+ contracting clones occupied EMRA, while CD4+ ones occupied mainly CM and EM.

TCRdb itself ran the 5' RACE reads through MiXCR, one entry per CDR3 protein. The profile shows around 420,000 distinct CDR3 sequences, roughly 24% of them singletons. The CDR3 runs 15 residues. Trimming left V 6 bases short and J 4 bases short, with 17 bases between. The TCR originated in an adult woman who had mild COVID-19 (a few samples of this study predate the infection). Cell type and time point are not known. The gene calls are TRBV12-3 or TRBV12-4 and TRBJ2-3; TRBD2 is a possible D gene (7 bases). The sequenced material came from PBMCs or a T cell subset sorted from them (not recorded which). The CDR3 region is CASSLLAGAADTQYF. The CDR3 DNA sequence: TGTGCCAGCAGCCTCCTGGCGGGGGCAGCAGATACGCAGTATTTT.